One sample yielded the 16 T cell receptor beta chains listed below, sequenced in a study of Tregs in tolerant kidney transplant recipients. Assay used: immunoSEQ multiplex PCR; TCRdb lists only in-frame clones, some missing. Among 40,000 to 50,000 clones, about 90% were seen once, and the ten largest hold less than 0.75%. Sequenced input: Tregs from blood. These receptors all come from a human donor in good health.

This chain connects TRBV7-9 to TRBJ1-1; no clear D. V dropped 4 bases and J dropped 1 base, with 7 bases sitting between them. CDR1 and CDR2 from the germline V gene are SEHNR and FQNEAQ (reference sequence). The CDR3 is made up of 13 amino acids. In DNA form, the CDR3 reads TGTGCCAGCAGCTCTACAGAGAACACTGAAGCTTTCTTT. Protein sequence: CASSSTENTEAFF.

The gene calls are TRBV18 and TRBJ1-1; D gene ambiguous. CDR1 is KGHSH and CDR2 is LQKENI in the germline V gene. The V and J ends lost 2 bases and 5 bases respectively, with 21 bases between them. CDR3 size: 17 residues. This chain's CDR3 is CASSPYRLAGMWTEAFF. The CDR3 DNA sequence: TGTGCCAGCTCACCATATCGCTTGGCGGGGATGTGGACTGAAGCTTTCTTT.

The V call is TRBV27, the J call TRBJ2-5; D remains ambiguous. V was cut by 5 bases and J by 7 bases, with 11 bases left in between. The CDR3 runs to 12 residues. Germline V gives CDR1 MNHEY, CDR2 SMNVEV (reference sequence). The CDR3, as DNA: TGTGCCAGCAGTACCCGCGTGGGGACCCAGTACTTC. Translated: CASSTRVGTQYF.

This clone was counted between two and nine times. The genes are TRBV6-5 and TRBJ2-7; TRBD2 might be the D (5 bases). This CDR3 contains 15 residues. V gave up 5 bases and J gave up 3 bases, with 17 bases separating them. Germline V lookup: CDR1 MNHEY, CDR2 SVGAGI. In DNA, the CDR3 is TGTGCCAGCAGTCGTAGACATCCCGGGAACTACGAGCAGTACTTC. Amino acids: CASSRRHPGNYEQYF.

The chain employs TRBV6-6 and TRBJ2-2; perhaps TRBD1 as D (5 bases). Trimming shortened V by 6 bases and J by 0 bases, and 11 bases separated the two germline ends. CDR1 and CDR2 (germline): MNHNY, SVGAGI (reference sequence). CDR3 length equals 15 residues. The CDR3 DNA is TGTGCCAGCAGGAGAGACAGAGCGAACACCGGGGAGCTGTTTTTT. This codes for CASRRDRANTGELFF.

This chain links TRBV18 with TRBJ1-1; no definite D call. The CDR3 consists of 12 residues. Germline CDR1 KGHSH, CDR2 LQKENI. Trimming took off 3 bases at V and 3 bases at J, with 5 bases between the two ends. CDR3 residues: CASSPLYTEAFF. DNA of the CDR3: TGTGCCAGCTCACCGTTGTACACTGAAGCTTTCTTT.

In this sample, this clone turned up once. This chain connects TRBV18 to TRBJ2-4; maybe TRBD1 (6 bases). Trimming removed 0 bases at V and 9 bases at J, with 9 bases between. Germline V gene data show CDR1 as KGHSH and CDR2 as LQKENI. The CDR3 runs to 13 residues. CDR3 in DNA: TGTGCCAGCTCACCACCCTCAGGGGTCATTCAGTACTTC. This gives the protein CASSPPSGVIQYF.

This chain joins TRBV7-9 and TRBJ1-2; 9 positions match TRBD1. The CDR3 consists of 13 residues. V shed 3 bases, J shed 8 bases, and the junction held 4 bases outside the gene matches. Per the germline V gene, CDR1 is SEHNR and CDR2 is FQNEAQ (reference sequence). The CDR3: CASSLGQGYGYTF. The CDR3 DNA sequence: TGTGCCAGCAGCTTGGGACAGGGTTACGGCTACACCTTC.

This clone was picked up a small number of times. V is TRBV15 and J is TRBJ2-1; 10 bases are a match to TRBD1. The V gene's germline CDR1 is LNHNV and CDR2 YYDKDF (reference sequence). Germline trimming cut 7 bases from V and 6 bases from J; bases unmatched to any gene: 9. This CDR3 contains 15 residues. The chain's CDR3 is CATKESGQGRNEQFF. CDR3 nucleotides: TGTGCCACCAAGGAATCGGGACAGGGGCGCAATGAGCAGTTCTTC.

In DNA, the CDR3 is TGTGCCAGCAGCTCACGGACTAGCGGGAGTTCCTACGAGCAGTACTTC. It encodes CASSSRTSGSSYEQYF. The V gene is TRBV7-9, the J gene TRBJ2-7, with TRBD2 matching 13 bases. Germline V gives CDR1 SEHNR, CDR2 FQNEAQ (reference sequence). V dropped 4 bases and J dropped 1; count of bases not matched to a gene: 4. There are 16 residues in the CDR3. Filled out from reference TRBV7-9 and TRBJ2-7, the complete variable domain reads DTGVSQNPRHKITKRGQNVTFRCDPISEHNRLYWYRQTLGQGPEFLTYFQNEAQLEKSRLLSDRFSAERPKGSFSTLEIQRTEQGDSAMYLCASSSRTSGSSYEQYFGPGTRLTVT.

The chain carries TRBV10-1 and TRBJ1-1; possibly TRBD1 for D (5 bases). CDR3 length equals 14 residues. V was clipped by 2 bases and J by 1 base, with 8 bases between them. Germline CDR1 WNHNN, CDR2 SYGVQD (reference sequence). The CDR3 nucleotides are TGCGCCAGCAGTGAGGGGGGTGAGAACACTGAAGCTTTCTTT. This encodes CASSEGGENTEAFF.

The J gene is TRBJ1-6, the V gene TRBV5-1, with a possible D match to TRBD1 (6 bases). V was trimmed by 4 bases and J by 1 base, leaving 18 bases between them. This CDR3 has 18 residues. Germline-derived CDR1 and CDR2 are SGHRS and YFSETQ. The CDR3 is CASSITHRALSYNSPLHF. The DNA of the CDR3 is TGCGCCAGCAGCATAACCCACAGGGCCTTGTCCTATAATTCACCCCTCCACTTT.

This clone has just one count. This sequence joins TRBV5-4 and TRBJ2-6, with D unclear. The V gene's germline CDR1 is SGHNT and CDR2 YYREEE (reference sequence). V was cut by 5 bases and J by 0 bases, with 9 bases left in between. The CDR3 sequence is 15 residues long. The chain's CDR3 is CASSLKVSGANVLTF. The CDR3 bases are TGTGCCAGCAGTTTGAAGGTCTCTGGGGCCAACGTCCTGACTTTC.

The V and J genes are TRBV18 and TRBJ1-1; tentative D call: TRBD1 (5 bases). V was trimmed by 4 bases and J by 0 bases, leaving 9 bases between them. Per germline, CDR1 KGHSH and CDR2 LQKENI. This CDR3 comprises 14 residues. This chain's CDR3 is CASSQGALNTEAFF. CDR3 nucleotide sequence: TGTGCCAGCTCACAAGGGGCTTTGAACACTGAAGCTTTCTTT.

The chain carries TRBV18 and TRBJ1-2, with no clear D. Germline-derived CDR1 and CDR2 are KGHSH and LQKENI. The CDR3 contains 14 residues. Trimming removed 3 bases from V and 4 bases from J, with 12 bases in between. The CDR3 reads CASSPRILGYGYTF. The DNA of the CDR3 is TGTGCCAGCTCACCTCGCATTCTGGGCTATGGCTACACCTTC.

This clone showed up just a few times. The V gene is TRBV16, the J gene TRBJ1-3, with 8 bases matching TRBD1. The V gene's germline CDR1 is KGHSY and CDR2 FQNENV. V was pared by 1 base and J by 0 bases, with 11 bases of the junction left unmatched. The CDR3 has 19 amino acids. The CDR3 coding sequence is TGTGCCAGCAGCCAATTGAGGGACAGGAAGATCCTCTCTGGAAACACCATATATTTT. Its translation: CASSQLRDRKILSGNTIYF.